This entry lists 24 T cell receptor beta chains sequenced from one sample in a study of blood T cells in healthy people across ages. Next came a second PCR, run for about 7 to 12 cycles, which used a sample-barcoded 5' primer along with a J-beta primer mix. One entry per CDR3 protein results from TCRdb running MiXCR on the 5' RACE reads. The sample lists over 1,500,000 distinct CDR3 sequences; about 50% were seen once. Sequenced sample: blood. Source of these receptors: a woman between 35 and 50 years old in good health.

In this sample, this clonotype turned up a few times. The chain is built from TRBV2 and TRBJ1-3, with D possibly being TRBD1 (6 bases). Trimming left V 6 bases short and J 4 bases short, with 10 bases between. Germline V gene data show CDR1 as SNHLY and CDR2 as FYNNEI. The CDR3 runs 13 residues. The CDR3 bases are TGTGCCAGCAGCACAGGGTCAGGAAACACCATATATTTT. It translates to CASSTGSGNTIYF.

On this clonotype itself: An end of the junction differs from the germline gene, which may be a read error. This chain's CDR3 is CVSSQHRQGNEQFF. The CDR3 DNA follows: TGCGTCAGCAGCCAGCATCGACAGGGCAATGAGCAGTTCTTC. The rearrangement links TRBV4-1 to TRBJ2-1; 7 bases fit TRBD1. This CDR3 comprises 14 residues. CDR1 and CDR2 from the germline V gene are MGHRA and YSYEKL.

Here the CDR3 DNA reads TGTGCCAGCAGCTTAGGGCGGGGGGGTGCAGCACATACGCAGTATTTT. Translation: CASSLGRGGAAHTQYF. The genes are TRBV7-2 and TRBJ2-3; 9 bases line up with TRBD2. Germline CDR1 is SGHTA and CDR2 is FQGNSA. CDR3 size: 16 residues. Trimming removed 1 base from V and 7 bases from J; junction bases left unmatched: 9.

A few counts support this clonotype. The V call is TRBV6-1, the J call TRBJ2-5, with D possibly TRBD1 on 6 matching bases. Judging by the DNA end, TRBJ2-7 fits better; the J call may be wrong. Germline V gives CDR1 MNHNS, CDR2 SASEGT. There are 14 residues in the CDR3. DNA for the CDR3: TGTGCCAGCAGTGTACAGGGTGGGACCTACGAGCAGTACTTC. Amino acid sequence: CASSVQGGTYEQYF.

The rearrangement joins TRBV6-2 or TRBV6-3 to TRBJ2-3; 14 nucleotides line up with TRBD2. The V gene end was trimmed by 5 bases and the J gene end by 3 bases; junction bases not matched to a gene: 7. CDR1 is MNHEY and CDR2 is SVGEGT in the germline V gene. CDR3 length: 17 amino acids. CDR3 in amino acids: CASSNPGLAGGTDTQYF. Here the CDR3 DNA reads TGTGCCAGCAGTAACCCAGGACTAGCGGGGGGAACAGATACGCAGTATTTT.

The chain has TRBV5-1 and TRBJ2-3; no clear D. There are 14 residues in the CDR3. Per the germline V gene, CDR1 is SGHRS and CDR2 is YFSETQ. The germline V and J ends were trimmed by 7 bases and 1 base, with 13 bases remaining between them. The CDR3 protein is CASAGRLGTDTQYF. In DNA form, the CDR3 reads TGCGCCAGCGCCGGACGACTGGGCACAGATACGCAGTATTTT.

V gene TRBV6-2 or TRBV6-3 combines with J gene TRBJ2-5; 9 bases align to TRBD2. This CDR3 is built from 16 residues. Germline CDR1 is MNHEY and CDR2 is SVGEGT. V lost 6 bases, J lost 2 bases, and 10 bases stayed unmatched. The CDR3 sequence: CASSQTPTSGQETQYF. The CDR3 DNA follows: TGTGCCAGCAGCCAAACCCCGACTAGCGGACAAGAGACCCAGTACTTC.

This clonotype was seen a few times. The V and J genes are TRBV6-2 or TRBV6-3 and TRBJ1-2; D is ambiguous. Trimming took off 0 bases at V and 10 bases at J, with 12 bases between the two ends. The CDR3 is 13 amino acids. Germline V gene sequence: CDR1 MNHEY, CDR2 SVGEGT. CDR3 coding DNA: TGTGCCAGCAGTTACTCGACTTTGGCCGTCTACACCTTC. Its protein product is CASSYSTLAVYTF.

This clonotype was counted between two and nine times. The genes are TRBV9 and TRBJ2-3; no definite D call. The CDR3 spans 15 residues. Germline-derived CDR1 and CDR2 are SGDLS and YYNGEE. V lost 2 bases and J 0 bases, leaving 10 bases between the germline ends. This chain's CDR3 is CASSVGQFSTDTQYF. The CDR3 region has the DNA TGTGCCAGCAGCGTCGGTCAGTTTAGCACAGATACGCAGTATTTT.

The rearrangement joins TRBV20-1 to TRBJ2-5; 10 nucleotides agree with TRBD1. There are 16 residues in the CDR3. Germline V gives CDR1 DFQATT, CDR2 SNEGSKA (reference sequence). Trimming took 2 bases from V and 11 from J; bases not matched to a gene: 17. The CDR3 coding sequence is TGCAGTGCTAGATCGCCGGGACAGGGGAATTACAATGAGCAGTACTTC. It is translated as CSARSPGQGNYNEQYF.

This clonotype turned up a few times. The V call is TRBV7-6, the J call TRBJ2-1; 9 nucleotides align to TRBD2. The V and J ends lost 0 bases and 10 bases, in that order; junction bases with no gene match: 10. CDR3 length: 16 residues. The germline V gene has CDR1 SGHVS and CDR2 FNYEAQ. As DNA, the CDR3 is TGTGCCAGCAGCTTAGCAAGACTAGAGCGGGGGGCCGAGCAGTTCTTC. This sequence encodes CASSLARLERGAEQFF.

J is TRBJ1-5 and V is TRBV4-1; D is undetermined. The CDR3 loop spans 17 amino acids. The germline CDR1 and CDR2 sequences are MGHRA and YSYEKL. V lost 0 bases, J lost 3 bases, and 15 bases lay in between. The CDR3 DNA reads as TGCGCCAGCAGCCAAGATTGGAGGCCCAGGTACAATCAGCCCCAGCATTTT. Its translation is CASSQDWRPRYNQPQHF.

The gene calls are TRBV20-1 and TRBJ2-7; TRBD2 might be the D (6 bases). The CDR3 is 14 residues long. V lost 5 bases, J lost 2 bases, and 16 bases lay in between. CDR1 DFQATT and CDR2 SNEGSKA come from the germline V gene (reference sequence). The CDR3 DNA sequence: TGCAGTGCTCCCAATGTACGGACTACCTACGAGCAGTACTTC. Its protein is CSAPNVRTTYEQYF.

V gene TRBV3-1 combines with J gene TRBJ2-4; 7 nucleotides agree with TRBD2. TRBJ2-5 matches the DNA end more closely, so the J call is doubtful. CDR3 length: 15 residues. In germline, CDR1 is LGHDT, CDR2 YNNKEL (reference sequence). CDR3 sequence (DNA): TGTGCCAGCAGCCAAGCGGGACTACCTCAAGAGACCCAGTACTTC. This codes for CASSQAGLPQETQYF.

V is TRBV7-9 and J is TRBJ2-1; TRBD1 aligns across 11 bases. The CDR3 is made up of 18 amino acids. The trim removed 5 bases at V and 3 bases at J, leaving 12 bases unmatched. Germline V CDR1 and CDR2: SEHNR, FQNEAQ (reference sequence). Here the CDR3 reads CASSAGPRTGGLYNEQFF. CDR3 DNA: TGTGCCAGCAGCGCCGGTCCCCGGACAGGGGGCCTCTACAATGAGCAGTTCTTC.

This clonotype was counted only a few times. The chain has TRBV7-9 and TRBJ2-5, with 12 bases aligning to TRBD2. The germline V gene encodes CDR1 SEHNR and CDR2 FQNEAQ (reference sequence). The length of the CDR3 is 14 residues. After removal of 10 bases from V and 4 bases from J, the junction contained 7 bases not matched to a gene. The DNA of the CDR3 is TGTGCCACCGGACTAGCGGGGCCTCGAGAGACCCAGTACTTC. Residues: CATGLAGPRETQYF.

The J gene is TRBJ1-2, the V gene TRBV28, with TRBD1 matching over 7 bases. Germline CDR1 reads MDHEN; CDR2 reads SYDVKM. After removal of 5 bases from V and 8 bases from J, the junction contained 23 bases not matched to a gene. The CDR3 extends over 18 amino acids. The CDR3, as DNA: TGTGCCAGCAGTCCCCTGGGAGGAGGGGGCGGCCCGGGGTACGGCTACACCTTC. This codes for CASSPLGGGGGPGYGYTF.

V and J are TRBV14 and TRBJ1-1, with D unresolved. V was clipped by 0 bases and J by 2 bases, with 4 bases between them. There are 13 residues in the CDR3. Germline assignment: CDR1 SGHDN and CDR2 FVKESK. CDR3 DNA sequence: TGTGCCAGCAGCCAAGAACCAAACACTGAAGCTTTCTTT. Translated, it gives CASSQEPNTEAFF.

V and J are TRBV6-2 or TRBV6-3 and TRBJ1-4; D gene ambiguous. CDR1 is MNHEY, CDR2 SVGEGT, per germline. This CDR3 has 16 residues. Trimming shortened V by 8 bases and J by 0 bases, and 16 bases separated the two germline ends. This CDR3 is CASSRWQAATNEKLFF. CDR3 nucleotide sequence: TGTGCCAGCTCACGGTGGCAGGCAGCAACTAATGAAAAACTGTTTTTT.

The chain carries TRBV20-1 and TRBJ1-1, with TRBD1 as a possible D gene (6 bases). In germline, CDR1 is DFQATT, CDR2 SNEGSKA (reference sequence). This CDR3 has 17 residues. Trimming cost V 4 bases and J 3 bases, with 24 bases left between them. The CDR3 sequence: CSATTGFLKGGHTEAFF. CDR3 bases: TGCAGTGCTACAACAGGGTTTTTGAAGGGGGGCCACACTGAAGCTTTCTTT.

Comments on this clonotype: The junction does not match germline at one end; this may be a read error. The chain carries TRBV12-3 or TRBV12-4 and TRBJ2-2, with TRBD2 matching 14 bases. The CDR3 is 17 residues long. The CDR3 DNA is TGCGCCAGCAGTTGGACTAGCGGGGGGTCGAACACCGGGGAGCTGTTTTTT. Translation: CASSWTSGGSNTGELFF.

This rearrangement joins TRBV27 to TRBJ2-7; 8 bases match TRBD1. Germline CDR1 MNHEY, CDR2 SMNVEV (reference sequence). V trimming: 5 bases; J trimming: 2 bases; junction bases outside the gene matches: 5. The CDR3 has 14 amino acids. The CDR3 is CASSAGQDAYEQYF. The CDR3 DNA reads TGTGCCAGCAGTGCGGGACAGGATGCCTACGAGCAGTACTTC.

The chain recombines TRBV9 with TRBJ1-2, with TRBD1 matching over 7 bases. Germline V gene data show CDR1 as SGDLS and CDR2 as YYNGEE. The CDR3 is 13 residues long. Trimming cost V 4 bases and J 7 bases; bases outside gene matches: 7. CDR3 bases: TGTGCCAGCAGCTTATACACAGGGGCTGGCTACACCTTC. It specifies CASSLYTGAGYTF.

The chain carries TRBV10-3 and TRBJ2-7, with D possibly matching TRBD1 (6 bases). Trimming took 8 bases from V and 0 from J, leaving 11 bases between them. CDR3 length: 13 amino acids. CDR1 is ENHRY, CDR2 SYGVKD, per germline. Here the CDR3 reads CAISVDSSYEQYF. The CDR3 DNA sequence: TGTGCCATCTCCGTGGACAGCTCCTACGAGCAGTACTTC.